This T cell receptor beta chain was sequenced during a study of blood T cell repertoires in COVID-19. In germline, CDR1 is SQVTM, CDR2 ANQGSEA. V was clipped by 7 bases and J by 12 bases, with 19 bases between them. This CDR3 spans 12 amino acids. Assay used: immunoSEQ multiplex PCR; TCRdb lists only in-frame clones, some missing. The table lists approximately 200,000 clones, roughly 88% of them singletons. The receptor was isolated from a woman aged 25 to 39 who had recovered from COVID-19. The sequencing sample was made of PBMCs or T cells enriched from blood (not recorded which). V and J are TRBV29-1 and TRBJ2-1, with D perhaps matching TRBD1 (6 bases). The CDR3 protein is CSGLNRAQGQFF. In DNA form, the CDR3 reads TGCAGCGGCCTTAACAGGGCTCAAGGGCAGTTCTTC.